This T cell receptor (beta chain) was found in a study of blood T cell repertoires in COVID-19. Looking at the study overall: The United States, Italy and Spain provided the acute and convalescent COVID-19 samples.

Authors' analysis steps: Amplification of reference gene primers provided the estimated nucleated cell counts. The assay was immunoSEQ multiplex PCR, and TCRdb's table has in-frame clones only and misses some. The DNA was the basis for D and trimming; V, J and clone size are from that table. The table lists about 330,000 clones, about nine tenths of them singletons. The CDR3 is 16 residues long. Trimming took 4 bases from V and 4 from J, leaving 17 bases between them. Germline CDR1 reads MGHRA; CDR2 reads YSYEKL. This clonotype was sampled from a woman under 30 who had recovered from COVID-19. Specimen: PBMCs or T cells enriched from blood (not recorded which). The chain couples TRBV4-1 to TRBJ2-1; D is unclear. The CDR3: CASSRILTRLYNEQFF. The CDR3 DNA is TGCGCCAGCAGCCGCATACTAACACGGCTTTACAATGAGCAGTTCTTC.